What follows are 7 T cell receptor beta chains derived from one specimen sequenced in a study of blood T cell repertoires in COVID-19. Sequenced by immunoSEQ multiplex PCR; TCRdb stores in-frame clones only, minus some. The sample yields 110,000 or so clones, 86% seen once. Sequencing input: peripheral blood. Receptors were obtained from a man in his sixties or seventies who had recovered from COVID-19.

The chain combines TRBV19 with TRBJ2-1; 7 nucleotides agree with TRBD1. This CDR3 is 17 amino acids long. Per germline, CDR1 LNHDA and CDR2 SQIVND (reference sequence). V lost 7 bases, J lost 5 bases, and 17 bases stayed unmatched. The CDR3 region is CASTLTRTGWTNNEQFF. In DNA form, the CDR3 reads TGTGCCAGTACCCTGACCCGGACAGGATGGACCAACAATGAGCAGTTCTTC.

The chain links TRBV11-2 to TRBJ1-4; 7 nucleotides match TRBD1. Germline assignment: CDR1 SGHAT and CDR2 FQNNGV. The length of the CDR3 is 15 residues. Trimming cost V 7 bases and J 8 bases; bases outside gene matches: 13. In DNA, the CDR3 is TGTGCCAGCAAGAAACAGGGGAGCAGAGACGAAAAACTGTTTTTT. Translated, it gives CASKKQGSRDEKLFF.

The chain uses TRBV4-1 and TRBJ2-3; weak D call: TRBD2 (6 bases). The CDR3 runs to 14 residues. Germline CDR1 MGHRA, CDR2 YSYEKL. V was pared by 4 bases and J by 0 bases, with 8 bases between. CDR3 residues: CASSRGDSTDTQYF. The DNA for the CDR3 is TGCGCCAGCAGCCGCGGGGACAGCACAGATACGCAGTATTTT.

The V and J genes are TRBV5-4 and TRBJ2-3; 11 bases map to TRBD2. CDR1 and CDR2 from the germline V gene are SGHNT and YYREEE (reference sequence). V shed 4 bases and J 5 bases; nucleotides not matched to a gene: 6. This CDR3 region has 15 residues. CDR3: CASSNNLAGGDTQYF. The CDR3 DNA is TGTGCCAGCAGCAATAATCTAGCGGGAGGAGATACGCAGTATTTT.

The chain joins TRBV28 to TRBJ2-7, with D perhaps matching TRBD2 (5 bases). V was cut by 3 bases and J by 2 bases, with 11 bases left in between. This CDR3 is 14 amino acids long. The germline CDR1 and CDR2 sequences are MDHEN and SYDVKM. The CDR3 sequence: CASSLPRGTYEQYF. The DNA for the CDR3 is TGTGCCAGCAGTTTGCCTCGGGGTACCTACGAGCAGTACTTC.

The genes are TRBV4-2 and TRBJ1-2; 8 positions agree with TRBD1. V gave up 1 base and J gave up 3 bases; unmatched junction bases: 7. The CDR3 contains 16 residues. Germline V gene lookup returns CDR1 LGHNA and CDR2 YNFKEQ. The CDR3 DNA is TGTGCCAGCAGCCAAGGCTCGGACAGGGTCGACTATGGCTACACCTTC. Translation: CASSQGSDRVDYGYTF.

This sequence joins TRBV7-8 and TRBJ1-2, with 8 bases aligning to TRBD1. The germline CDR1 and CDR2 sequences are SGHVS and FQNEAQ. Trimming at V came to 1 base and at J to 8 bases, leaving 6 bases not matched to a gene. The CDR3 has 14 residues. The CDR3 nucleotides read TGTGCCAGCAGCTTAGGCCCAGGGGGCCTGGGCTACACCTTC. Its protein product is CASSLGPGGLGYTF.